This T cell receptor beta chain was captured in a study of blood T cell repertoires in COVID-19. Whole-study context: Sites across the United States, Italy and Spain contributed samples from acute and convalescent COVID-19. Sample material is recorded as cDNA or gDNA derived from T cells, B-cell-depleted T cells, or PBMCs.

Germline V gives CDR1 SGHKS, CDR2 YYEKEE (reference sequence). The CDR3 runs to 15 residues. V was clipped by 3 bases and J by 6 bases; unmatched bases: 9. Produced via immunoSEQ multiplex PCR; TCRdb's table is partial and in-frame only. The sample includes about 130,000 clones, around 86% seen only once; the top ten take about 9.9%. This rearrangement joins TRBV5-5 to TRBJ1-2; 9 nucleotides align to TRBD1. This sequence was found in a man aged 35 to 55 with active or convalescent COVID-19. Sample: peripheral blood. This CDR3 is CASSSRTGDINGYTF. The DNA for the CDR3 is TGTGCCAGCAGCTCACGGACAGGGGATATAAATGGCTACACCTTC.